These 26 T cell receptor beta chains originate from one sample sequenced in a study of tumor and adjacent non-tumor tissue in lung cancer. The template was RNA from unsorted bulk tissue. A modified ARM-PCR protocol with three rounds of nested PCR amplified TCRbeta. TCRdb passed the multiplex PCR reads through MiXCR, listing each CDR3 protein once. In the table there are some 120,000 distinct CDR3 sequences, 66% of which are singletons. Source material: lung tumor tissue. These receptors all come from a man in his thirties or forties with non-small cell lung cancer.

This clonotype was recorded many times. The V call is TRBV5-6, the J call TRBJ2-1; no reliable D call. The ends were cut back, 4 bases at V and 1 base at J, with 6 bases in the middle. This CDR3 spans 13 amino acids. From germline, CDR1 is SGHDT and CDR2 YYEEEE. The CDR3: CASSGDSYNEQFF. The DNA of the CDR3 is TGTGCCAGCAGCGGGGATTCCTACAATGAGCAGTTCTTC.

In its sample, this clonotype was seen a few times. A read error may account for a junction end that differs from germline. The genes are TRBV10-3 and TRBJ1-2; 8 positions match TRBD1. CDR3 length equals 14 residues. The germline CDR1 and CDR2 sequences are ENHRY and SYGVKD. DNA of the CDR3: TGTGCCATCAGTGATATGCAGGGGGCGCTTGGCTACGCCTTC. This encodes CAISDMQGALGYAF.

For this clonotype: Relative to the germline gene, one junction end is altered; a read error may explain this. This chain links TRBV4-3 with TRBJ2-2, with D possibly TRBD2 on 5 matching bases. Germline lookup yields CDR1 LGHNA and CDR2 YSLEER. This CDR3 comprises 17 residues. The CDR3 nucleotides are TGCACCAGCAGCCAAGAGGCCCGAACTTGGAACACCGGGGAACTGTTTTTT. Translation: CTSSQEARTWNTGELFF.

This clonotype was observed once. V is TRBV5-1 and J is TRBJ2-2, with TRBD2 matching over 13 bases. Losses at the gene ends were 4 bases for V and 6 bases for J; bases not matched to a gene: 18. Germline values: CDR1 SGHRS, CDR2 YFSETQ. The CDR3 is 20 amino acids. In nucleotides, the CDR3 is TGCGCCAGCAGCGCATCCGACCGTAGGACTAGCGGGAGATGGGCCGGGGAGCTGTTTTTT. Its protein is CASSASDRRTSGRWAGELFF.

V usage is TRBV20-1 and J usage is TRBJ2-7; possibly TRBD1 for D (7 bases). Trimming shortened V by 3 bases and J by 5 bases, and 17 bases separated the two germline ends. Germline lookup yields CDR1 DFQATT and CDR2 SNEGSKA (reference sequence). The CDR3 covers 14 residues. In nucleotides, the CDR3 is TGCAGTGCTAGTTCGCCAGGGGGGCGGAACGAGCAGTACTTC. This codes for CSASSPGGRNEQYF.

With regard to this clonotype: At one of its ends the junction is not consistent with the germline gene, which may arise from a read error. J is TRBJ2-5 and V is TRBV5-6, with D uncertain. The CDR3 spans 16 residues. Germline lookup yields CDR1 SGHDT and CDR2 YYEEEE. CDR3 protein: CASNLVYGGSQETQYF. The CDR3 coding sequence is TGTGCCAGCAACTTGGTCTACGGTGGTAGTCAAGAGACCCAGTACTTC.

A remark on this clonotype: This sequence may be a read error, since a much larger clone differs from it by one base. V usage is TRBV7-3 and J usage is TRBJ2-7; possible D gene TRBD1, 6 bases. Per the germline V gene, CDR1 is SGHTA and CDR2 is FQGTGA. V was clipped by 1 base and J by 6 bases, with 10 bases between them. The CDR3 is 13 amino acids. In DNA, the CDR3 is TGTGCCAGCAGCTTAAGTCGAGGGGGCGAGCAGTACTTC. It translates to CASSLSRGGEQYF.

Worth noting for this clonotype: This could be a read error, since a much larger clone is one nucleotide away. This chain's CDR3 is CASSLDRGATNSPLHF. The CDR3 bases are TGTGCCAGCAGCCTGGACAGGGGGGCGACCAATTCACCCCTCCACTTT. The chain employs TRBV5-6 and TRBJ1-6; TRBD1 aligns across 10 bases. This CDR3 has 16 amino acids. After removal of 4 bases from V and 7 bases from J, the junction contained 8 bases not matched to a gene. Germline V lookup: CDR1 SGHDT, CDR2 YYEEEE.

The V call is TRBV5-1, the J call TRBJ2-7; D is possibly TRBD1 (5 bases). Trimming pared 4 bases from V and 5 bases from J, leaving 16 bases between. This CDR3 has 14 residues. Germline CDR1 is SGHRS and CDR2 is YFSETQ. The CDR3 region has the DNA TGCGCCAGCAGCGACAAACCAGGGTTCGACGAGCAGTACTTC. Its translation: CASSDKPGFDEQYF. Full variable domain (rest looked up from reference TRBV5-1 and TRBJ2-7): KAGVTQTPRYLIKTRGQQVTLSCSPISGHRSVSWYQQTPGQGLQFLFEYFSETQRNKGNFPGRFSGRQFSNSRSEMNVSTLELGDSALYLCASSDKPGFDEQYFGPGTRLTVT.

In regard to this clonotype: One base away lies a much larger clone, so this may be a sequencing read error. This chain connects TRBV12-3 or TRBV12-4 to TRBJ1-2; 7 bases align to TRBD1. The CDR3 runs 15 residues. CDR3 DNA sequence: TGTGCCAGGAGTTTAGCGCCGACAGGGCATTATGGCTACACCTTC. Its protein is CARSLAPTGHYGYTF.

This clonotype was picked up a small number of times. A much larger clone lies a single base off, so this may be a read error. The chain couples TRBV29-1 to TRBJ2-7, with TRBD2 as a possible D gene (6 bases). Per the germline V gene, CDR1 is SQVTM and CDR2 is ANQGSEA. The CDR3 consists of 12 residues. Trimming removed 4 bases from V and 7 bases from J, with 14 bases in between. The CDR3 region is CSVAGTLGEQYF. Written as DNA, the CDR3 is TGCAGCGTTGCCGGGACTCTGGGGGAGCAGTACTTC.

Note on this clonotype: At one end the junction does not follow the germline gene, possibly because of a read error. The chain carries TRBV20-1 and TRBJ1-1, with D possibly being TRBD1 (5 bases). The CDR3 extends over 18 amino acids. Germline V lookup: CDR1 DFQATT, CDR2 SNEGSKA (reference sequence). CDR3 residues: CSARDPTRWCRVNIEAFF. The CDR3 coding sequence is TGCAGTGCTAGAGACCCCACGAGGTGGTGCAGGGTGAACATTGAAGCTTTCTTT.

A remark on this clonotype: One junction end disagrees with the germline gene, perhaps due to a read error. The chain carries TRBV12-3 or TRBV12-4 and TRBJ1-2; TRBD1 matches at 9 bases. This CDR3 contains 15 residues. The CDR3 region is CGSSSYGTGTYGYTF. The CDR3 DNA is TGTGGCAGCAGTTCCTACGGGACAGGGACGTATGGCTACACCTTC.

This clonotype was observed a handful of times. A much larger clone differs by one base, so this may be a read error. The chain employs TRBV6-5 and TRBJ1-1, with D maybe TRBD1 (5 bases). V lost 7 bases to trimming and J lost 1 base, with 13 bases between them. The CDR3 is made up of 14 amino acids. Per the germline V gene, CDR1 is MNHEY and CDR2 is SVGAGI. The CDR3 reads CASNSSTENTEAFF. DNA of the CDR3: TGTGCCAGCAATAGCTCGACAGAGAACACTGAAGCTTTCTTT.

Note on this clonotype: A junction boundary mismatches the germline segment, possibly from a read error. The rearrangement uses TRBV5-1 and TRBJ2-5; 7 bases match TRBD2. CDR3 length: 15 amino acids. The germline CDR1 and CDR2 sequences are SGHRS and YFSETQ. The CDR3 nucleotides are TGCGCCAACAGCGGATCCGGACTAGTAGGAGAGACCCAGTACTTC. Protein sequence: CANSGSGLVGETQYF.

Comments on this clonotype: This may come from a read error, since a much larger clone is one base off. CDR3 protein: CASHAMGVYGYTF. Written as DNA, the CDR3 is TGTGCCAGCCACGCCATGGGGGTATATGGCTACACCTTC. The chain employs TRBV6-2 or TRBV6-3 and TRBJ1-2, with D maybe TRBD1 (5 bases). The CDR3 runs to 13 residues. Trimming took off 8 bases at V and 5 bases at J, with 15 bases between the two ends. The germline CDR1 and CDR2 sequences are MNHEY and SVGEGT.

To note about this clonotype: A read error may account for a junction end that differs from germline. V and J are TRBV10-3 and TRBJ2-1; 9 nucleotides agree with TRBD2. The germline gives CDR1 ENHRY, CDR2 SYGVKD. The CDR3 spans 15 residues. CDR3 amino acids: CTISGIAGDYNEQFF. CDR3 in DNA: TGTACCATCAGTGGCATAGCGGGGGACTACAATGAGCAGTTCTTC.

Points on this clonotype: One base away lies a much larger clone, so this may be a sequencing read error. J is TRBJ2-7 and V is TRBV20-1; D not certain. Per the germline V gene, CDR1 is DFQATT and CDR2 is SNEGSKA (reference sequence). This CDR3 comprises 13 residues. CDR3 nucleotides: TGCAGTGCTAGAGACCTACAAGGATACGATCAGTACTTC. Translating gives CSARDLQGYDQYF.

This clonotype was seen only a few times. A much bigger clone sits one base away, suggesting this may be a read error. The rearrangement links TRBV29-1 to TRBJ1-5; D unclear. The CDR3 totals 13 residues. V lost 4 bases and J lost 5, with 12 bases in between. CDR1 is SQVTM and CDR2 is ANQGSEA in the germline V gene. The CDR3 DNA sequence: TGCAGCGTTGTTTGGGATCGGGATCAGCCCCAGCATTTT. It is translated as CSVVWDRDQPQHF.

Turning to this clonotype: A much larger clone is a single base away; this may be a read error. This chain connects TRBV6-2 or TRBV6-3 to TRBJ2-3; the D is unclear. V gave up 6 bases and J gave up 4 bases, with 8 bases separating them. The CDR3 is 12 residues long. Germline CDR1 reads MNHEY; CDR2 reads SVGEGT. The CDR3 DNA reads TGTGCCAGCAGGAAAAGCGCAGATACGCAGTATTTT. It specifies CASRKSADTQYF.

Turning to this clonotype: This may arise from a read error, as a much more abundant clone is one base away. Likely a read error: the CDR3 ends without its conserved phenylalanine or tryptophan. The rearrangement links TRBV20-1 to TRBJ1-5; maybe TRBD1 (6 bases). Per the germline V gene, CDR1 is DFQATT and CDR2 is SNEGSKA (reference sequence). There are 14 residues in the CDR3. The V gene lost 6 bases and the J gene lost 7 bases, with 19 bases spanning the gap. DNA for the CDR3: TGCAGTGCCGCCGACAGGATCTCGGGCCAGCCCCAGCATCTT. This encodes CSAADRISGQPQHL.

Concerning this clonotype itself: A single base separates this from a much larger clone, so it may be a read error. The conserved phenylalanine or tryptophan normally closing the CDR3 is absent here, so this likely arose from a read error. V usage is TRBV6-2 or TRBV6-3 and J usage is TRBJ1-1, with no clear D. The CDR3 contains 13 residues. V lost 2 bases to trimming and J lost 3 bases, with 7 bases between them. Germline V gene sequence: CDR1 MNHEY, CDR2 SVGEGT. The CDR3 DNA is TGTGCCAGCAGTTACACCCTGGACACTGAAGCTTTCGTT. It yields the protein CASSYTLDTEAFV.

This clonotype came up once. One junction end disagrees with the germline gene, perhaps due to a read error. V and J are TRBV20-1 and TRBJ2-2; D gene uncertain. Germline CDR1 is DFQATT and CDR2 is SNEGSKA (reference sequence). This CDR3 is 17 amino acids long. The CDR3, as DNA: TGTAGTGCTAGAGATTCCCTTGTGGGAAGAAACACCGGGGAGCTGTTTTTT. Translation gives CSARDSLVGRNTGELFF.

Details on this clonotype: The conserved final phenylalanine or tryptophan is absent from the CDR3, which likely points to a read error. The chain couples TRBV11-2 to TRBJ1-1; D is perhaps TRBD1 (6 bases). Germline loops: CDR1 SGHAT, CDR2 FQNNGV. This CDR3 contains 15 residues. The CDR3 region is CASSLGQGINTEAFL. The CDR3 DNA follows: TGTGCCAGCAGCTTAGGTCAGGGGATAAACACCGAAGCTTTCTTA.

This clonotype has just one count. Germline is not matched at one junction end, which may reflect a read error. V is TRBV20-1 and J is TRBJ1-5; TRBD1 is a possible D gene (6 bases). CDR1 is DFQATT, CDR2 SNEGSKA, per germline (reference sequence). This CDR3 is 14 amino acids long. The CDR3 coding sequence is TGCAGTGCTACACAGGGACCCAGCAATCAGCCCCAGCAATTC. Amino acids: CSATQGPSNQPQQF.

This clonotype was picked up a small number of times. The genes are TRBV12-3 or TRBV12-4 and TRBJ2-1; no definite D call. Trimming took off 2 bases at V and 12 bases at J, with 11 bases between the two ends. CDR3 size: 12 residues. As DNA, the CDR3 is TGTGCCAGCAGTTTAAAGGTCCCTTCGCAGTTCTTC. This sequence encodes CASSLKVPSQFF.